The 7 T cell receptor beta chains given below trace back to one sample, sequenced in a study of T cell responses to AZD1222 COVID-19 vaccine. TCRdb's copy holds only in-frame clones and misses some; the assay was immunoSEQ multiplex PCR. The sample contains roughly 140,000 clones, 91% of which appear only once. The specimen was peripheral blood, collected on day 0 of AZD1222 vaccination. These TCRs come from an adult in good health.

The V and J genes are TRBV7-2 and TRBJ1-6, with 7 nucleotides matching TRBD1. Germline assignment: CDR1 SGHTA and CDR2 FQGNSA. J was trimmed by 8 bases and V by 5 bases; bases with no gene match: 12. This CDR3 comprises 16 residues. As DNA, the CDR3 is TGTGCCAGCAGCCTTGCCGGGACAGAGACCCATTCACCCCTCCACTTT. Translating gives CASSLAGTETHSPLHF.

V gene TRBV5-1 combines with J gene TRBJ1-2, with TRBD1 as a possible D gene (5 bases). Trimming cost V 2 bases and J 1 base, with 12 bases left between them. Germline V gene lookup returns CDR1 SGHRS and CDR2 YFSETQ. There are 15 residues in the CDR3. The CDR3, as DNA: TGCGCCAGCAGCTTCATCTTCGGGGGTAACTATGGCTACACCTTC. This gives the protein CASSFIFGGNYGYTF. The entire variable domain, with the rest obtained from reference TRBV5-1 and TRBJ1-2, is as follows: KAGVTQTPRYLIKTRGQQVTLSCSPISGHRSVSWYQQTPGQGLQFLFEYFSETQRNKGNFPGRFSGRQFSNSRSEMNVSTLELGDSALYLCASSFIFGGNYGYTFGSGTRLTVV.

The chain combines TRBV4-3 with TRBJ1-3; unclear D gene. CDR1 and CDR2 (germline): LGHNA, YSLEER. CDR3 size: 11 residues. The V gene lost 7 bases and the J gene lost 4 bases, with 5 bases spanning the gap. CDR3 in amino acids: CASTGGNTIYF. The CDR3 region has the DNA TGCGCCAGCACCGGGGGAAACACCATATATTTT.

The chain uses TRBV18 and TRBJ1-2; no clear D gene. The CDR3 is 14 residues long. Germline V gene lookup returns CDR1 KGHSH and CDR2 LQKENI. Trimming left V 2 bases short and J 4 bases short, with 11 bases between. CDR3 loop: CASSPGRFSYGYTF. In DNA, the CDR3 is TGTGCCAGCTCACCAGGCAGGTTTAGCTATGGCTACACCTTC.

This rearrangement joins TRBV7-8 to TRBJ1-1, with 8 bases fitting TRBD1. V shed 5 bases and J 0 bases; nucleotides not matched to a gene: 5. The CDR3 is 15 amino acids. Germline V CDR1 and CDR2: SGHVS, FQNEAQ. The CDR3 nucleotides read TGTGCCAGCAGCCCAGGACAGGGACTGAACACTGAAGCTTTCTTT. Translating gives CASSPGQGLNTEAFF.

The rearrangement links TRBV7-3 to TRBJ2-1; possible D gene TRBD2, 5 bases. The V and J ends lost 6 bases and 4 bases respectively, with 13 bases between them. The CDR3 is 14 amino acids. From germline, CDR1 is SGHTA and CDR2 FQGTGA. The CDR3 DNA is TGTGCCAGCAGTCCGTGGGAGACTTACAATGAGCAGTTCTTC. Its translation is CASSPWETYNEQFF.

The chain couples TRBV14 to TRBJ1-3; tentatively, D is TRBD1 (6 bases). CDR1 and CDR2 from the germline V gene are SGHDN and FVKESK. V lost 1 base to trimming and J lost 0 bases, with 13 bases between them. The CDR3 sequence is 17 residues long. CDR3 bases: TGTGCCAGCAGCCAAGGTGGACAGATAAACTCTGGAAACACCATATATTTT. It translates to CASSQGGQINSGNTIYF.